One and the same sample provided the 25 T cell receptor beta chains below, sequenced in a study of patients and donors after allogeneic stem cell transplantation. TCRdb redid the calling of the RT-PCR reads with MiXCR, one entry per CDR3 protein. The sample shows approximately 170,000 distinct CDR3 sequences, 25% to 35% of them seen only once. Material: blood, either unsorted or a sorted T cell fraction (not recorded which). Every receptor here comes from a human donor who was either an allogeneic HSCT recipient or a stem cell or donor lymphocyte infusion donor (not recorded which). It is not recorded whose cells these are; they may come from a transplant donor.

This clonotype was seen many times. The chain carries TRBV12-3 or TRBV12-4 and TRBJ1-6, with 9 bases that match TRBD1. This CDR3 is 17 amino acids long. V lost 6 bases, J lost 2 bases, and 8 bases stayed unmatched. CDR3: CASSPGTGTTYNSPLHF. The CDR3 region has the DNA TGTGCCAGCAGCCCCGGGACAGGGACAACCTATAATTCACCCCTCCACTTT.

The V gene is TRBV27, the J gene TRBJ2-5, with D tentatively TRBD1 or TRBD2 (6 bases each). Looked up from germline, CDR1 is MNHEY and CDR2 is SMNVEV (reference sequence). The length of the CDR3 is 14 residues. V shed 5 bases and J shed 5 bases, with 15 bases lying between them. The DNA for the CDR3 is TGTGCCAGCAGTATGGAGGGGGGATCGGAGACCCAGTACTTC. It encodes CASSMEGGSETQYF.

There are a few counts of this clonotype. The chain recombines TRBV7-2 with TRBJ1-2; D perhaps matches TRBD1 (6 bases). The CDR3 length is 13 residues. Trimming shortened V by 4 bases and J by 8 bases, and 14 bases separated the two germline ends. Germline V gene data show CDR1 as SGHTA and CDR2 as FQGNSA. CDR3 bases: TGTGCCAGCAGCTGGGACACTGGCGGCGGCTACACCTTC. It is translated as CASSWDTGGGYTF.

CDR3 amino acids: CASTGPSGANVLTF. CDR3 DNA sequence: TGTGCCAGCACTGGTCCTTCTGGGGCCAACGTCCTGACTTTC. The V and J genes are TRBV6-2 or TRBV6-3 and TRBJ2-6; D not resolved. The CDR3 totals 14 residues. V was cut by 7 bases and J by 1 base, with 8 bases left in between. Germline assignment: CDR1 MNHEY and CDR2 SVGEGT.

Here the CDR3 reads CASSQTDISYEQYF. CDR3 DNA: TGCGCCAGCAGCCAGACGGACATATCCTACGAGCAGTACTTC. The chain couples TRBV4-1 to TRBJ2-7; TRBD1 might be the D (5 bases). CDR1 MGHRA and CDR2 YSYEKL come from the germline V gene. V dropped 3 bases and J dropped 1 base, with 10 bases sitting between them. This CDR3 is 14 amino acids long.

This clonotype was counted a few times. J is TRBJ2-1 and V is TRBV4-1, with D possibly TRBD2 on 5 matching bases. Germline V gives CDR1 MGHRA, CDR2 YSYEKL. V was cut by 4 bases and J by 3 bases, with 10 bases left in between. This CDR3 spans 14 amino acids. The CDR3 spells CASSPGGVYNEQFF. In DNA form, the CDR3 reads TGCGCCAGCAGCCCAGGAGGAGTCTACAATGAGCAGTTCTTC.

This clonotype was observed a few times. The rearrangement uses TRBV4-2 and TRBJ2-2, with a possible D match to TRBD2 (6 bases). Germline CDR1 reads LGHNA; CDR2 reads YNFKEQ. The CDR3 has 20 residues. V was trimmed by 0 bases and J by 0 bases, leaving 20 bases between them. CDR3 sequence reads: CASSQDGRIADASNTGELFF. The CDR3 DNA is TGTGCCAGCAGCCAAGATGGTAGAATAGCGGACGCTTCGAACACCGGGGAGCTGTTTTTT.

V and J are TRBV5-1 and TRBJ1-6, with unresolved D. This CDR3 contains 17 residues. Trimming took 4 bases from V and 0 from J, leaving 14 bases between them. Germline-derived CDR1 and CDR2 are SGHRS and YFSETQ. The CDR3 sequence: CASSPYPESSYNSPLHF. DNA of the CDR3: TGCGCCAGCAGCCCTTACCCGGAGAGCTCCTATAATTCACCCCTCCACTTT.

This rearrangement joins TRBV4-3 to TRBJ1-2, with D possibly matching TRBD1 (6 bases). V was shortened by 1 base and J by 8 bases, with 11 bases between the two germline ends. The germline V gene encodes CDR1 LGHNA and CDR2 YSLEER. This CDR3 comprises 13 residues. The CDR3 is CASSQGGARGYTF. The CDR3 DNA follows: TGCGCCAGCAGCCAAGGGGGGGCTCGCGGCTACACCTTC.

J is TRBJ2-1 and V is TRBV10-3, with 7 bases aligning to TRBD2. CDR1 and CDR2 from the germline V gene are ENHRY and SYGVKD. The CDR3 has 13 residues. Trimming at V came to 6 bases and at J to 5 bases, leaving 4 bases not matched to a gene. The CDR3 region is CAIRDTSDNEQFF. The CDR3, as DNA: TGTGCCATCAGGGATACTAGCGACAATGAGCAGTTCTTC.

This chain connects TRBV27 to TRBJ2-3; 8 nucleotides line up with TRBD1. V lost 4 bases and J lost 4; bases outside the gene matches: 7. Germline V CDR1 and CDR2: MNHEY, SMNVEV (reference sequence). This CDR3 has 15 amino acids. This CDR3 is CASSSYRGSSDTQYF. The CDR3 DNA reads as TGTGCCAGCAGTTCCTACAGGGGGTCATCAGATACGCAGTATTTT.

This clonotype turned up a few times. The rearrangement uses TRBV30 and TRBJ1-2; D might be TRBD1 (6 bases). Germline CDR1 and CDR2: GTSNPN and SVGIG (reference sequence). The V gene lost 3 bases and the J gene lost 5 bases, with 13 bases spanning the gap. The CDR3 sequence is 13 residues long. The CDR3, as DNA: TGTGCCTGGAGGGGCACAGGGAGGTATGGCTACACCTTC. Its translation: CAWRGTGRYGYTF.

The rearrangement joins TRBV7-6 to TRBJ2-7, with D unclear. Germline CDR1 is SGHVS and CDR2 is FNYEAQ. V lost 2 bases and J lost 2, with 16 bases in between. The CDR3 spans 16 residues. The CDR3 coding sequence is TGTGCCAGCAGCTTAACGGTCCGCGGCGGAGCCTACGAGCAGTACTTC. Its translation is CASSLTVRGGAYEQYF.

This clonotype was seen a few times. The chain has TRBV4-3 and TRBJ2-1, with no clear D. Looked up from germline, CDR1 is LGHNA and CDR2 is YSLEER. The CDR3 extends over 14 amino acids. Trimming left V 4 bases short and J 9 bases short, with 16 bases between. The DNA for the CDR3 is TGCGCCAGCAGCCCAGCAGGTCGGATGCGTGAGCAGTTCTTC. This encodes CASSPAGRMREQFF.

The chain joins TRBV19 to TRBJ1-2; 8 bases line up with TRBD1. V trimming: 7 bases; J trimming: 7 bases; junction bases outside the gene matches: 5. CDR1 is LNHDA and CDR2 is SQIVND in the germline V gene (reference sequence). The CDR3 contains 12 residues. The CDR3 region is CASTRDRTGYTF. CDR3 bases: TGTGCCAGTACCCGGGACAGGACTGGCTACACCTTC.

The chain has TRBV28 and TRBJ2-6; D is undetermined. The length of the CDR3 is 16 residues. CDR1 is MDHEN, CDR2 SYDVKM, per germline. The ends were cut back, 4 bases at V and 3 bases at J, with 13 bases in the middle. Written as DNA, the CDR3 is TGTGCCAGCAGTTCCCCGTTGGGCTTTGGGGCCAACGTCCTGACTTTC. This gives the protein CASSSPLGFGANVLTF.

This clonotype was seen ten or more times. The chain carries TRBV12-3 or TRBV12-4 and TRBJ1-5, with no clear D. V was clipped by 2 bases and J by 2 bases, with 7 bases between them. The CDR3 is made up of 14 amino acids. In DNA, the CDR3 is TGTGCCAGCAGTTTATCAAGTGGCAATCAGCCCCAGCATTTT. Protein product: CASSLSSGNQPQHF.

This clonotype was detected a few times. This rearrangement joins TRBV12-3 or TRBV12-4 to TRBJ2-5, with TRBD2 identical over 9 bases. This CDR3 contains 16 residues. V lost 5 bases and J lost 4; bases outside the gene matches: 11. The CDR3 DNA follows: TGTGCCAGCAGTCTCAGGATGGCGGGAGGGCCAGAGACCCAGTACTTC. It translates to CASSLRMAGGPETQYF.

V is TRBV27 and J is TRBJ2-7; possibly TRBD2 for D (5 bases). Trimming shortened V by 4 bases and J by 2 bases, and 18 bases separated the two germline ends. Germline values: CDR1 MNHEY, CDR2 SMNVEV (reference sequence). CDR3 size: 16 residues. The DNA for the CDR3 is TGTGCCAGCAGTTCTTCCCACTCAGTGGGAGCCTACGAGCAGTACTTC. It yields the protein CASSSSHSVGAYEQYF.

Ten or more counts support this clonotype. The chain combines TRBV10-3 with TRBJ1-6, with TRBD1 matching 7 bases. Germline trimming cut 6 bases from V and 0 bases from J; bases unmatched to any gene: 8. Germline CDR1 reads ENHRY; CDR2 reads SYGVKD. The CDR3 runs to 17 residues. CDR3 sequence (DNA): TGTGCCATCAGCGGTACAGGGGCCGGCTCCTATAATTCACCCCTCCACTTT. This sequence encodes CAISGTGAGSYNSPLHF.

The rearrangement links TRBV29-1 to TRBJ2-5; D is unresolved. Germline loops: CDR1 SQVTM, CDR2 ANQGSEA. This CDR3 comprises 13 residues. Trimming cost V 7 bases and J 10 bases, with 22 bases left between them. The CDR3: CSAADGPQMDQYF. In nucleotides, the CDR3 is TGCAGCGCCGCGGACGGGCCCCAAATGGACCAGTACTTC.

Points on this clonotype: One junction end disagrees with the germline gene, perhaps due to a read error. The chain uses TRBV7-7 and TRBJ2-1; 9 bases align to TRBD2. This CDR3 spans 17 amino acids. CDR1 is SSHAT, CDR2 FNYEAQ, per germline (reference sequence). CDR3 bases: TGTGCTAGCAGCTTGTGGGCGGGAGGGAGCTCCTACAATGAGCAGTTCTTC. This translates into CASSLWAGGSSYNEQFF.

The chain is built from TRBV5-1 and TRBJ2-2; D is unresolved. Deletions cut 5 bases from V and 2 bases from J, with 13 bases between. Germline loops: CDR1 SGHRS, CDR2 YFSETQ. The CDR3 runs 15 residues. CDR3: CASRGVATNTGELFF. In nucleotides, the CDR3 is TGCGCCAGCAGGGGCGTAGCTACTAACACCGGGGAGCTGTTTTTT.

V is TRBV20-1 and J is TRBJ1-1; the match to TRBD1 covers 7 bases. Looked up from germline, CDR1 is DFQATT and CDR2 is SNEGSKA (reference sequence). V shed 5 bases and J 2 bases; nucleotides not matched to a gene: 11. The CDR3 loop spans 15 amino acids. CDR3 protein: CSAGHFRGANTEAFF. The DNA of the CDR3 is TGCAGTGCTGGGCACTTCAGGGGGGCTAACACTGAAGCTTTCTTT.

The rearrangement uses TRBV6-5 and TRBJ2-1, with 10 bases that match TRBD2. Germline V gene data show CDR1 as MNHEY and CDR2 as SVGAGI. The CDR3 consists of 15 residues. The junction had 3 bases not matched to a gene; V was cut back by 1 base and J by 6 bases. The CDR3 region has the DNA TGTGCCAGCAGTTACTGGACTAGCGGTATCAATGAGCAGTTCTTC. Translating it yields CASSYWTSGINEQFF.